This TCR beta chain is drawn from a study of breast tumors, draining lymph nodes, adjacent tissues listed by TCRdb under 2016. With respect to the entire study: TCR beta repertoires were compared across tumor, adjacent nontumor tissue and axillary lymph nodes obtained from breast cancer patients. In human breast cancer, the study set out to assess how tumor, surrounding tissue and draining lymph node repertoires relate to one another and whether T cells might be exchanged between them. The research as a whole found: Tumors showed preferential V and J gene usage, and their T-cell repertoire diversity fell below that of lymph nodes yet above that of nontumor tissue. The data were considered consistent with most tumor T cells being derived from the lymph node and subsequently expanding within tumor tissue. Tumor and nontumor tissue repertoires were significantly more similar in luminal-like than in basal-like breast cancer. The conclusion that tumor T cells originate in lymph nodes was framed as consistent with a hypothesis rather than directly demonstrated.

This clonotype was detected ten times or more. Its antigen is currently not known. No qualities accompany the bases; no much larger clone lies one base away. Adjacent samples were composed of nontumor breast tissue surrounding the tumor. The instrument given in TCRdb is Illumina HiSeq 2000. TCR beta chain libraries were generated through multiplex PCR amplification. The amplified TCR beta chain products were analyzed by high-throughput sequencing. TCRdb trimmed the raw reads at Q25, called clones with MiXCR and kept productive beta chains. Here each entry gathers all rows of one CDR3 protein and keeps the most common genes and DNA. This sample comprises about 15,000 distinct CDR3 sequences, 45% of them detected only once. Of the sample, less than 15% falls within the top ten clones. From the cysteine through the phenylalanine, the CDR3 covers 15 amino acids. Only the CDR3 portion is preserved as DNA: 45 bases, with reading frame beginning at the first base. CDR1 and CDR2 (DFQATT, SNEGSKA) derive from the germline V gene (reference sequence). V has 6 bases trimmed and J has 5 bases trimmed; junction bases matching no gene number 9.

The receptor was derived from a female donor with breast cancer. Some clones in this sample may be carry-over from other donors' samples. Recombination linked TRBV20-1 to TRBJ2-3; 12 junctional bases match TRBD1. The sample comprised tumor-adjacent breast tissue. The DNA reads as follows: TGCAGTGCCGGAAGCCGGGACAGGGGGCAAGATACGCAGTATTTT. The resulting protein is CSAGSRDRGQDTQYF.